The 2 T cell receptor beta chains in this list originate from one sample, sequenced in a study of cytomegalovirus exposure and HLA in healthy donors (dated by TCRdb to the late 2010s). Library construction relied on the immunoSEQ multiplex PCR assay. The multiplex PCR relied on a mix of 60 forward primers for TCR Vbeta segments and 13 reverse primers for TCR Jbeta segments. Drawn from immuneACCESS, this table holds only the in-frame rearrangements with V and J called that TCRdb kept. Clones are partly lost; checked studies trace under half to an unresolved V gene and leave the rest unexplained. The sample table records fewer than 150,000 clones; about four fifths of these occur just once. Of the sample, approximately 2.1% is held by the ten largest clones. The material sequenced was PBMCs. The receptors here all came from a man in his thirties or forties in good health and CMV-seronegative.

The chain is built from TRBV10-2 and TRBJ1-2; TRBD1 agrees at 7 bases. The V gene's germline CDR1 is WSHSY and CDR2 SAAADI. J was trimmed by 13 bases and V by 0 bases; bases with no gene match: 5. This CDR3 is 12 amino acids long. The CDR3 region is CASSESRQGGTF. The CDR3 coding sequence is TGCGCCAGCAGTGAGTCGAGACAGGGTGGCACCTTC.

CDR3 nucleotides: TGTGCCAGCAGCTCGACAGGGAATACGCAGTATTTT. It codes for CASSSTGNTQYF. The chain has TRBV7-6 and TRBJ2-3; 7 bases are a match to TRBD1. J lost 7 bases, V lost 4 bases, and 2 bases had no gene match. The germline gives CDR1 SGHVS, CDR2 FNYEAQ. This CDR3 is built from 12 residues. The full variable domain, completed using reference TRBV7-6 and TRBJ2-3, is GAGVSQSPRYKVTKRGQDVALRCDPISGHVSLYWYRQALGQGPEFLTYFNYEAQQDKSGLPNDRFSAERPEGSISTLTIQRTEQRDSAMYRCASSSTGNTQYFGPGTRLTVL.